This record concerns one T cell receptor (beta chain) sequence. Per the study methods: Estimation of nucleated cell counts was performed using reference gene primer amplification. Clones were read by immunoSEQ multiplex PCR, and TCRdb kept only the in-frame ones, dropping some. For V, J and clone size, that table is used; D and trimming come from the DNA. The sample has 200,000 to 250,000 clones, roughly 86% seen once; the top ten hold 2% to 2.5%. The record originates from a study of blood T cell repertoires in COVID-19. Donors in Cohort 3 who had recovered were those with two negative PCRs, healthcare professional clearance, or resolution of their symptoms. The germline gives CDR1 SGHAT, CDR2 FQNNGV. Trimming took 2 bases from V and 2 from J; bases not matched to a gene: 15. The CDR3 is 18 amino acids.

The TCR sequence derives from a woman between 50 and 59 years old who had recovered from COVID-19. The chain uses TRBV11-2 and TRBJ2-7; 7 bases agree with TRBD2. Sequenced material: PBMCs or T cells enriched from blood (not recorded which). CDR3 DNA sequence: TGTGCCAGCAGCTTAACTCTGGGGGTGGGAGGGTCCCCCTACGAGCAGTACTTC. Its translation is CASSLTLGVGGSPYEQYF.